The next 7 T cell receptor beta chains were all read from a single sample in a study of CD8+ T cells in alopecia areata. The treatment was: oral pan-JAK inhibitor, 5-10 mg twice daily. Extraction and reverse transcription of RNA yielded cDNA as the sequencing template. Assay used: immunoSEQ multiplex PCR; TCRdb lists only in-frame clones, some missing. Among some 170,000 clones listed, roughly 60% were seen once. The sample in question was CD4+ T cells sorted from blood, obtained between weeks 55 and 65, from a patient treated with tofacitinib. Receptors originate from a human donor with alopecia areata.

The rearrangement links TRBV29-1 to TRBJ1-2; D is undetermined. The germline V gene encodes CDR1 SQVTM and CDR2 ANQGSEA. The germline V and J ends were trimmed by 7 bases and 8 bases, with 17 bases remaining between them. The CDR3 has 12 residues. This chain's CDR3 is CSASQRAEGYTF. As DNA, the CDR3 is TGCAGCGCTAGCCAGCGGGCGGAGGGCTACACCTTC.

The chain combines TRBV29-1 with TRBJ1-1; TRBD1 might be the D (6 bases). The length of the CDR3 is 11 residues. Germline CDR1 is SQVTM and CDR2 is ANQGSEA. V was shortened by 5 bases and J by 10 bases, with 14 bases between the two germline ends. The CDR3, as DNA: TGCAGCGTTACCGCCGCAGGGGCAGCTTTCTTT. Translated: CSVTAAGAAFF.

The gene calls are TRBV30 and TRBJ2-7, with no clear D. V lost 2 bases to trimming and J lost 0 bases, with 14 bases between them. The CDR3 contains 15 residues. The germline V gene encodes CDR1 GTSNPN and CDR2 SVGIG (reference sequence). The CDR3 DNA follows: TGTGCCTGGAGTCCTATCTGGGCCGACTCCTACGAGCAGTACTTC. Encoded protein: CAWSPIWADSYEQYF. Variable domain in full (rest from reference TRBV30 and TRBJ2-7): SQTIHQWPATLVQPVGSPLSLECTVEGTSNPNLYWYRQAAGRGLQLLFYSVGIGQISSEVPQNLSASRPQDRQFILSSKKLLLSDSGFYLCAWSPIWADSYEQYFGPGTRLTVT.

The chain couples TRBV14 to TRBJ1-4; D ambiguous. Germline loops: CDR1 SGHDN, CDR2 FVKESK. Trimming cost V 1 base and J 5 bases, with 8 bases left between them. The CDR3 consists of 14 residues. The CDR3: CASSQAPANEKLFF. CDR3 sequence (DNA): TGTGCCAGCAGCCAAGCGCCAGCGAATGAAAAACTGTTTTTT. Together with reference TRBV14 and TRBJ1-4, the CDR3 gives the full variable domain: EAGVTQFPSHSVIEKGQTVTLRCDPISGHDNLYWYRRVMGKEIKFLLHFVKESKQDESGMPNNRFLAERTGGTYSTLKVQPAELEDSGVYFCASSQAPANEKLFFGSGTQLSVL.

The chain couples TRBV7-8 to TRBJ1-6; D is possibly TRBD1 (5 bases). In germline, CDR1 is SGHVS, CDR2 FQNEAQ. The CDR3 is 14 residues long. V was cut by 1 base and J by 11 bases, with 12 bases left in between. DNA for the CDR3: TGTGCCAGCAGCTTAGGGGGGTCACTGGCACCCCTCCACTTT. Protein sequence: CASSLGGSLAPLHF.

This sequence joins TRBV29-1 and TRBJ1-2, with unresolved D. The length of the CDR3 is 13 residues. Germline V CDR1 and CDR2: SQVTM, ANQGSEA. V dropped 5 bases and J dropped 2 bases, with 12 bases sitting between them. The CDR3 DNA reads as TGCAGCGTTCACCCCAGGCTCAACTATGGCTACACCTTC. It is translated as CSVHPRLNYGYTF.

The J gene is TRBJ2-1, the V gene TRBV2; D is unresolved. Trimming took 3 bases from V and 9 from J, leaving 9 bases between them. CDR1 and CDR2 (germline): SNHLY, FYNNEI. The CDR3 covers 12 residues. CDR3 nucleotide sequence: TGTGCCAGCAGTGAGCCCCCGATTGAGCAGTTCTTC. Protein sequence: CASSEPPIEQFF.